This entry is about one T cell receptor beta chain. Antigen specificity is unknown. It may be a read error: a sequence one base away is much more abundant. PBMCs, at least 6 million per sample, were isolated. Primers used in a second PCR of roughly 6 to 11 cycles were a sample-barcoded 5' primer and a J-beta primer mix. A template-switch adaptor containing 12 random nucleotides labeled each cDNA molecule. TCRdb re-analysed the 5' RACE reads in MiXCR, keeping a single row per CDR3 protein. The repertoire holds over 550,000 distinct CDR3 sequences, with 25% to 30% as singletons. This specimen belongs to a study of blood T cells in healthy people across ages. Study background: Through template switching, about one barcoded beta molecule was captured per two T cells, as measured in model experiments.

CDR1 is SQVTM, CDR2 ANQGSEA, per germline. This CDR3 spans 15 amino acids. Between the trimmed V and J ends, which lost 6 bases and 0 bases, there was a span of 15 bases. Study observations and caveats: From one million sequenced T cells, diversity estimates were lower bounds.

Sequenced sample: blood. This clonotype was obtained from a woman aged 80 or over in good health. The chain couples TRBV29-1 to TRBJ2-1, with D possibly TRBD2 on 5 matching bases. In DNA, the CDR3 is TGCAGCGTCGGGGTAACGCCCAGCTCCTACAATGAGCAGTTCTTC. It specifies CSVGVTPSSYNEQFF.